This TCR beta chain was captured by sequencing in a study of memory CD4+ T cells and cytomegalovirus serostatus. Study-wide context: This sample comes from healthy Belgian adults, eight or nine CMV seropositive, 24 seronegative. Study observations and caveats: Of 164 reported CMV TCRbeta sequences, 55 to 80 were found in memory CD4+ repertoires. The CMV-associated TCR signature appears largely within the CD4+ memory repertoire.

CDR1 SGHDT and CDR2 YYEEEE come from the germline V gene. CDR3 length equals 16 residues. The V gene lost 6 bases and the J gene lost 3 bases, with 20 bases spanning the gap. The sort gate was single viable CD3+CD4+CD8-CD45RO+ cells for memory CD4+ T cells. Serostatus was set by detecting CMV pp150, pp28, p38, p52 IgG. In the case of this clone: Its antigen is not known.

Repertoires were generated with immunoSEQ multiplex PCR, while TCRdb's copy carries only in-frame clones and drops some. Here the sample spans around 30,000 clones, roughly 80% being singletons. The V and J genes are TRBV5-6 and TRBJ2-3; D is unresolved. This clonotype originated in an adult in good health and CMV-seronegative. Some clones in this sample may be carry-over from other donors' samples. The specimen was memory CD4+ T cells from blood. The CDR3 reads CASTLSLGKGTDTQYF. The CDR3 DNA sequence: TGTGCCAGCACCCTCTCCCTGGGGAAAGGGACAGATACGCAGTATTTT.